The present entry profiles one T cell receptor (beta chain) with its context. In the study's own analysis: Estimated nucleated cell counts came from reference gene primer amplification. TCRdb's copy holds only in-frame clones and misses some; the assay was immunoSEQ multiplex PCR. V and J calls and clone size are copied from that table; D and trimming were computed from the DNA. The repertoire has 200,000 to 300,000 clones, roughly 84% of them found once; the top ten carry under 5%. This sample was included in a study of blood T cell repertoires in COVID-19. Study-wide context: The origin of the acute and convalescent COVID-19 samples was the United States, Italy and Spain. PBMCs, B-cell-depleted T cells, or T cells were the source of the cDNA or gDNA that made up the material.

The CDR3 consists of 14 residues. The V gene's germline CDR1 is MNHNS and CDR2 SASEGT. With V trimmed by 6 bases and J by 3 bases, 6 bases remained unmatched. V gene TRBV6-1 combines with J gene TRBJ1-2; 8 nucleotides line up with TRBD1. The sequencing sample was made of peripheral blood. The source of this sequence is a man in his 60s with acute or convalescent COVID-19. This CDR3 reads CASSLPDRDYGYTF. The CDR3 DNA reads as TGTGCCAGCAGCCTACCGGACAGGGACTATGGCTACACCTTC.